This T cell receptor beta chain was obtained from a study of blood T cell repertoires in COVID-19. About the study: The United States, Italy and Spain provided the acute and convalescent COVID-19 samples.

CDR3 size: 13 residues. Germline assignment: CDR1 PRHDT and CDR2 FYEKMQ (reference sequence). Trimming stripped 6 bases from V and 7 bases from J, with 12 bases between. As handled by the study authors: Scientists estimated how many nucleated cells there were by amplifying reference gene primers. Assay: immunoSEQ multiplex PCR; the TCRdb copy retains only in-frame clones and omits some. V and J calls and clone size come straight from that table; D and trimming were deduced from the DNA. Here the sample spans roughly 95,000 clones, roughly four fifths being singletons. The TCR sequence derives from a human donor in a cohort sampled during active COVID-19. The rearrangement uses TRBV13 and TRBJ2-2; the D gene is possibly TRBD1 (6 bases). The sequenced sample consisted of peripheral blood. The CDR3 region is CASRAGVSGELFF. The CDR3 bases are TGTGCCAGCAGGGCAGGGGTTAGCGGGGAGCTGTTTTTT.